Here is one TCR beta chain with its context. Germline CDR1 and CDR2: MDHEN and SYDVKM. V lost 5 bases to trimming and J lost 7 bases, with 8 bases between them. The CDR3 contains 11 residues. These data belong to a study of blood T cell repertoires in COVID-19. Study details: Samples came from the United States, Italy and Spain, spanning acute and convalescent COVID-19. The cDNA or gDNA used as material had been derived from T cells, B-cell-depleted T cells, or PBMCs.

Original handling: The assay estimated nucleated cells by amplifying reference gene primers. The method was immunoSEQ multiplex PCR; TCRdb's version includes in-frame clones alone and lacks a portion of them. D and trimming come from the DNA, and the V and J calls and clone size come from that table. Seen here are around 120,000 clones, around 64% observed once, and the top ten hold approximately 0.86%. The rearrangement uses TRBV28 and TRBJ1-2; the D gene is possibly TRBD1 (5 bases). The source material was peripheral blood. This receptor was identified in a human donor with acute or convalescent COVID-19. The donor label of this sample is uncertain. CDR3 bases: TGTGCCAGCAGTCCAGGGTTTGGCTACACCTTC. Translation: CASSPGFGYTF.